One and the same sample provided the 13 T cell receptor beta chains below, sequenced in a study of long-term antiretroviral therapy in people with HIV. With survey level as its setting, the immunoSEQ assay was v3.0. Only in-frame clones appear in the TCRdb table, and some are missing; sequencing was by immunoSEQ multiplex PCR. The sample lists some 33,000 clones; about 80% were seen once. This specimen was unsorted PBMCs, taken 0.6 years after starting antiretroviral therapy. The receptors here all came from a man between 18 and 29 years old with HIV.

This chain uses TRBV5-1 with TRBJ1-4; 8 bases agree with TRBD1. CDR1 and CDR2 from the germline V gene are SGHRS and YFSETQ. The CDR3 extends over 15 amino acids. Trimming removed 4 bases from V and 5 bases from J; junction bases left unmatched: 7. CDR3 region: CASSLYRGKNEKLFF. Here the CDR3 DNA reads TGCGCCAGCAGCCTGTACAGGGGGAAAAATGAAAAACTGTTTTTT. The whole variable domain, filled in from reference TRBV5-1 and TRBJ1-4, reads KAGVTQTPRYLIKTRGQQVTLSCSPISGHRSVSWYQQTPGQGLQFLFEYFSETQRNKGNFPGRFSGRQFSNSRSEMNVSTLELGDSALYLCASSLYRGKNEKLFFGSGTQLSVL.

Comments on this clone: One junction end does not reproduce the germline sequence, and a read error may be involved. This rearrangement joins TRBV7-7 to TRBJ1-5, with D unresolved. The CDR3 is 14 residues long. Germline CDR1 SSHAT, CDR2 FNYEAQ (reference sequence). The CDR3 DNA reads TGTGCTAGCAGCTTAATGGCAGTGAATCAGCCCCAGCATTTT. Its protein product is CASSLMAVNQPQHF.

The chain uses TRBV5-1 and TRBJ2-5, with D tentatively TRBD2 (6 bases). The V gene lost 4 bases and the J gene lost 0 bases, with 13 bases spanning the gap. The CDR3 runs to 15 residues. Per germline, CDR1 SGHRS and CDR2 YFSETQ. The CDR3, as DNA: TGCGCCAGCAGCCGACTAACGGGAGACCAAGAGACCCAGTACTTC. It encodes CASSRLTGDQETQYF.

The J gene is TRBJ1-1, the V gene TRBV27, with D unresolved. The germline V and J ends were trimmed by 5 bases and 9 bases, with 19 bases remaining between them. The germline CDR1 and CDR2 sequences are MNHEY and SMNVEV (reference sequence). The CDR3 length is 14 residues. The CDR3 nucleotides read TGTGCCAGCAGTCCCACGGCTACGACGGTTAAAGCTTTCTTT. This translates into CASSPTATTVKAFF.

The V and J genes are TRBV28 and TRBJ1-2, with 8 positions matching TRBD1. The CDR3 contains 13 residues. V shed 5 bases and J 7 bases; nucleotides not matched to a gene: 6. Germline loops: CDR1 MDHEN, CDR2 SYDVKM. The CDR3 here is CASSPPGQVGYTF. CDR3 nucleotides: TGTGCCAGCAGTCCTCCGGGACAGGTTGGCTACACCTTC.

This clone is labeled medium-sized (0.01 to 0.1%). The chain is built from TRBV6-5 and TRBJ2-7; 8 bases agree with TRBD2. The CDR3 sequence is 15 residues long. CDR1 is MNHEY and CDR2 is SVGAGI in the germline V gene. Germline trimming cut 2 bases from V and 4 bases from J; bases unmatched to any gene: 7. The CDR3 DNA sequence: TGTGCCAGCAGTTACGGGAGCGGGAGTAAATACGAGCAGTACTTC. Protein product: CASSYGSGSKYEQYF.

This clone was observed a handful of times. V and J are TRBV27 and TRBJ2-2; either TRBD1 or TRBD2 may supply D (5 bases each). Per the germline V gene, CDR1 is MNHEY and CDR2 is SMNVEV (reference sequence). V was cut by 5 bases and J by 1 base, with 11 bases left in between. This CDR3 is built from 15 residues. CDR3 nucleotide sequence: TGTGCCAGCAGTCATGGGACGGGGAACACCGGGGAGCTGTTTTTT. Protein: CASSHGTGNTGELFF.

This clone was observed a single time. This rearrangement joins TRBV15 to TRBJ2-5, with D unclear. The CDR3 runs to 13 residues. Trimming shortened V by 0 bases and J by 2 bases, and 4 bases separated the two germline ends. CDR1 LNHNV and CDR2 YYDKDF come from the germline V gene (reference sequence). The CDR3, as DNA: TGTGCCACCAGCAGAGAAGTGCAAGAGACCCAGTACTTC. This translates into CATSREVQETQYF. Full variable domain (missing parts from reference TRBV15 and TRBJ2-5): DAMVIQNPRYQVTQFGKPVTLSCSQTLNHNVMYWYQQKSSQAPKLLFHYYDKDFNNEADTPDNFQSRRPNTSFCFLDIRSPGLGDTAMYLCATSREVQETQYFGPGTRLLVL.

To note about this clone: Additional DNA sequences in this sample encode the identical CDR3. The CDR3 here is CASSLPQGRVYEQYF. The CDR3 DNA sequence: TGTGCCAGCAGTTTACCGCAGGGCCGCGTCTACGAGCAGTACTTC. The rearrangement links TRBV28 to TRBJ2-7, with a possible D match to TRBD1 (5 bases). Looked up from germline, CDR1 is MDHEN and CDR2 is SYDVKM. V lost 2 bases, J lost 3 bases, and 14 bases lay in between. The length of the CDR3 is 15 residues.

This chain connects TRBV27 to TRBJ2-1; TRBD2 agrees at 12 bases. V was clipped by 5 bases and J by 2 bases; unmatched bases: 10. The CDR3 consists of 18 residues. CDR1 and CDR2 (germline): MNHEY, SMNVEV (reference sequence). The CDR3 coding sequence is TGTGCCAGCAGTCCCCTGACTAGCGGGGGCGGGCCCTACAATGAGCAGTTCTTC. It encodes CASSPLTSGGGPYNEQFF.

The chain is built from TRBV6-5 and TRBJ1-1; tentatively, D is TRBD1 (6 bases). The CDR3 has 14 residues. Trimming took off 2 bases at V and 5 bases at J, with 12 bases between the two ends. Germline assignment: CDR1 MNHEY and CDR2 SVGAGI. The chain's CDR3 is CASSYRGFGTEAFF. For the CDR3, the DNA is TGTGCCAGCAGTTACAGGGGGTTTGGTACTGAAGCTTTCTTT.

This CDR3 is CASNPRGKARYEQYF. DNA of the CDR3: TGTGCCAGCAACCCCAGGGGAAAAGCCCGATACGAGCAGTACTTC. The chain has TRBV27 and TRBJ2-7, with D possibly TRBD1 on 6 matching bases. V was shortened by 7 bases and J by 4 bases, with 20 bases between the two germline ends. The germline CDR1 and CDR2 sequences are MNHEY and SMNVEV (reference sequence). There are 15 residues in the CDR3.

The chain employs TRBV19 and TRBJ2-6; D unresolved. V lost 9 bases, J lost 0 bases, and 9 bases lay in between. This CDR3 region has 14 residues. Per the germline V gene, CDR1 is LNHDA and CDR2 is SQIVND (reference sequence). The CDR3 is CASLGVSGANVLTF. DNA of the CDR3: TGTGCCAGCCTCGGCGTCTCTGGGGCCAACGTCCTGACTTTC.